This TCR beta chain emerged from a study of shared clonotypes between healthy human individuals. The CDR3 covers 12 residues. Germline CDR1 reads MDHEN; CDR2 reads SYDVKM. The V end lost 7 bases, the J end lost 7 bases, and 11 bases lay between the germline ends. TCRdb's table, derived via immunoSEQ multiplex PCR, lists solely in-frame clones and lacks some. In the table there are millions of clones, 93% of which are singletons. Investigators divided CD4+ cells into CD45RA+ naive and CD45RA-negative memory subsets. This clone has just one count. This sequence was found in a man younger than 35 in good health. Some clones in this sample may be carry-over from other donors' samples. The material sequenced was naive CD4+ T cells from PBMCs. Subset indicated: CD45RA+ positively selected. The chain combines TRBV28 with TRBJ2-1; D gene uncertain. CDR3 protein: CASKSSLNEQFF. The CDR3 bases are TGTGCCAGCAAGAGTTCTCTTAATGAGCAGTTCTTC.